This entry lists 31 T cell receptor beta chains sequenced from one sample in a study of T cells in Graves' hyperthyroidism and ophthalmopathy. Amplification targeted TCR beta CDR3 regions from RNA transcripts. The TCR CDR3 was amplified in a first-round RT-PCR using the HTBI primer set. TCRdb ran MiXCR on the multiplex PCR reads and lists one entry per CDR3 protein. The sample holds about 350,000 distinct CDR3 sequences; around 13% are singletons and the top ten take 20% to 25%. The sequenced sample consisted of blood. All receptors come from a woman in her twenties or thirties with Graves' hyperthyroidism.

This clonotype came up many times. This rearrangement joins TRBV20-1 to TRBJ1-1, with D unclear. CDR3 length: 13 residues. Germline values: CDR1 DFQATT, CDR2 SNEGSKA (reference sequence). Trimming removed 4 bases at V and 0 bases at J, with 9 bases between. CDR3 sequence: CSAKLPLNTEAFF. In DNA form, the CDR3 reads TGCAGTGCTAAACTGCCGTTGAACACTGAAGCTTTCTTT.

This chain uses TRBV12-3 or TRBV12-4 with TRBJ1-1, with D tentatively TRBD1 (5 bases). The CDR3 consists of 16 residues. Trimming pared 6 bases from V and 1 base from J, leaving 18 bases between. Written as DNA, the CDR3 is TGTGCCAGCAGCCCCACCTGGGGGGGGGGGAACACTGAAGCTTTCTTT. Its translation: CASSPTWGGGNTEAFF.

This clonotype was observed at least ten times. The rearrangement joins TRBV19 to TRBJ1-1; 7 bases line up with TRBD1. The germline CDR1 and CDR2 sequences are LNHDA and SQIVND (reference sequence). The CDR3 contains 14 residues. The V segment lost 7 bases and the J segment 5 bases; nucleotides outside the gene matches: 10. This CDR3 is CASNTPGGGTEAFF. The CDR3 bases are TGTGCCAGTAATACCCCAGGGGGAGGAACTGAAGCTTTCTTT.

This clonotype was recorded many times. The rearrangement links TRBV24-1 to TRBJ2-7; a possible D gene is TRBD1 (6 bases). Germline-derived CDR1 and CDR2 are KGHDR and SFDVKD. Trimming stripped 9 bases from V and 3 bases from J, with 11 bases between. The CDR3 has 12 residues. The CDR3 is CATEDRDYEQYF. The CDR3 DNA is TGTGCCACCGAGGACAGAGACTACGAGCAGTACTTC.

This clonotype was observed many times. The chain is built from TRBV12-3 or TRBV12-4 and TRBJ1-1; no clear D. The CDR3 is 14 amino acids. The germline V and J ends were trimmed by 7 bases and 0 bases, with 12 bases remaining between them. The CDR3 loop is CASILAGMNTEAFF. The CDR3 DNA sequence: TGTGCCAGCATTCTAGCGGGAATGAACACTGAAGCTTTCTTT.

This clonotype came up many times. V and J are TRBV12-3 or TRBV12-4 and TRBJ2-3, with 11 bases identical to TRBD2. V trimming: 5 bases; J trimming: 3 bases; junction bases outside the gene matches: 7. The CDR3 runs to 16 residues. This CDR3 is CASSPTSGRETDTQYF. In nucleotides, the CDR3 is TGTGCCAGCAGTCCAACTAGCGGGAGAGAGACAGATACGCAGTATTTT.

This clonotype was found many times. The rearrangement links TRBV12-3 or TRBV12-4 to TRBJ1-5; TRBD1 matches 8 bases. V lost 5 bases and J lost 4; bases outside the gene matches: 7. The CDR3 has 15 amino acids. The CDR3 here is CASSKTGAQNQPQHF. The DNA of the CDR3 is TGTGCCAGCAGTAAGACAGGGGCTCAGAATCAGCCCCAGCATTTT.

This clonotype was seen many times. The chain couples TRBV7-9 to TRBJ2-2; D is possibly TRBD1 (5 bases). Germline CDR1 reads SEHNR; CDR2 reads FQNEAQ (reference sequence). This CDR3 comprises 16 residues. Trimming left V 5 bases short and J 0 bases short, with 13 bases between. CDR3 bases: TGTGCCAGCAGCCCATACAGGCTAACGAACACCGGGGAGCTGTTTTTT. It specifies CASSPYRLTNTGELFF.

The chain joins TRBV19 to TRBJ2-2; weak D call: TRBD1 (6 bases). CDR1 and CDR2 (germline): LNHDA, SQIVND (reference sequence). Trimming shortened V by 2 bases and J by 4 bases, and 11 bases separated the two germline ends. The CDR3 has 15 amino acids. The CDR3 coding sequence is TGTGCCAGTAGTATATTACAGGGAGCCACCGGGGAGCTGTTTTTT. It encodes CASSILQGATGELFF.

This clonotype was observed at least ten times. V usage is TRBV5-1 and J usage is TRBJ2-2, with 7 positions matching TRBD2. Trimming at V came to 1 base and at J to 3 bases, leaving 3 bases not matched to a gene. The CDR3 extends over 15 amino acids. Germline lookup yields CDR1 SGHRS and CDR2 YFSETQ. The chain's CDR3 is CASSLSGIDTGELFF. The CDR3 DNA is TGCGCCAGCAGCTTGAGCGGGATTGACACCGGGGAGCTGTTTTTT. Supplemented by reference TRBV5-1 and TRBJ2-2, the full variable domain reads KAGVTQTPRYLIKTRGQQVTLSCSPISGHRSVSWYQQTPGQGLQFLFEYFSETQRNKGNFPGRFSGRQFSNSRSEMNVSTLELGDSALYLCASSLSGIDTGELFFGEGSRLTVL.

V usage is TRBV7-9 and J usage is TRBJ2-5; TRBD2 aligns across 8 bases. After removal of 2 bases from V and 5 bases from J, the junction contained 7 bases not matched to a gene. Germline values: CDR1 SEHNR, CDR2 FQNEAQ (reference sequence). This CDR3 contains 15 residues. The chain's CDR3 is CASSLLAGGRETQYF. The CDR3 DNA reads as TGTGCCAGCAGCTTACTGGCGGGAGGACGGGAGACCCAGTACTTC.

In this sample, this clonotype turned up a few times. The rearrangement joins TRBV5-5 to TRBJ2-5, with 10 bases that match TRBD1. This CDR3 comprises 18 residues. V lost 4 bases and J lost 5; bases outside the gene matches: 17. CDR1 and CDR2 from the germline V gene are SGHKS and YYEKEE (reference sequence). The CDR3 region has the DNA TGTGCCAGCAGCGTCACCGGGACAGGGGCGTTCTGGGGGGAGACCCAGTACTTC. Protein sequence: CASSVTGTGAFWGETQYF.

The chain links TRBV2 to TRBJ2-7; 9 positions agree with TRBD2. The CDR3 runs 16 residues. Germline CDR1 reads SNHLY; CDR2 reads FYNNEI. V was pared by 6 bases and J by 0 bases, with 9 bases of the junction left unmatched. The CDR3 nucleotides are TGTGCCAGCAGAATCGGGACTAGCCGGGGCTCCTACGAGCAGTACTTC. Protein: CASRIGTSRGSYEQYF.

The V gene is TRBV15, the J gene TRBJ2-5; 9 bases line up with TRBD2. The length of the CDR3 is 15 residues. J was trimmed by 5 bases and V by 1 base; bases with no gene match: 5. The germline CDR1 and CDR2 sequences are LNHNV and YYDKDF (reference sequence). The CDR3 reads CATSRASGRQETQYF. The CDR3, as DNA: TGTGCCACCAGCAGAGCGAGCGGGAGGCAGGAGACCCAGTACTTC.

This clonotype has a count of ten or more. The chain couples TRBV30 to TRBJ2-7, with a possible D match to TRBD1 (5 bases). V gave up 7 bases and J gave up 6 bases, with 16 bases separating them. CDR1 and CDR2 from the germline V gene are GTSNPN and SVGIG (reference sequence). The CDR3 contains 12 residues. In DNA form, the CDR3 reads TGTGCCTCGTCCGGACAATCTGGCGAGCAGTACTTC. Its translation: CASSGQSGEQYF.

The chain has TRBV7-2 and TRBJ1-2; no clear D. Germline CDR1 and CDR2: SGHTA and FQGNSA. V gave up 5 bases and J gave up 4 bases, with 17 bases separating them. The CDR3 covers 15 residues. CDR3 loop: CASSPWDSLGYGYTF. The CDR3 nucleotides are TGTGCCAGCAGCCCTTGGGATTCACTAGGCTATGGCTACACCTTC.

This clonotype was counted many times. V and J are TRBV6-1 and TRBJ2-5; D is unresolved. The CDR3 totals 14 residues. Germline lookup yields CDR1 MNHNS and CDR2 SASEGT. Between the trimmed V and J ends, which lost 6 bases and 4 bases, there was a span of 15 bases. Here the CDR3 DNA reads TGTGCCAGCAGCTTCCCGGGCCTGGGAGAGACCCAGTACTTC. Translation gives CASSFPGLGETQYF.

Remarks on this clonotype: A much larger clone is a single base away; this may be a read error. The V call is TRBV28, the J call TRBJ2-1; 7 positions agree with TRBD2. The CDR3 runs 15 residues. The J segment lost 10 bases and the V segment lost 6 bases, leaving 15 bases of the junction unmatched. Germline CDR1 MDHEN, CDR2 SYDVKM. In DNA, the CDR3 is TGTGCCAGCAGCTCTTCCGAAGGGAGGGCCAGCGAGCAGTTCTTC. Amino acids: CASSSSEGRASEQFF.

At least ten counts were recorded for this clonotype. CDR3 bases: TGTGCCAGCAGTTTTCTGGATACCAATCAGCCCCAGCATTTT. Translated: CASSFLDTNQPQHF. V usage is TRBV12-3 or TRBV12-4 and J usage is TRBJ1-5, with unresolved D. CDR3 length equals 14 residues. The ends were cut back, 3 bases at V and 3 bases at J, with 9 bases in the middle.

This clonotype was found a few times. The J gene is TRBJ2-5, the V gene TRBV7-2, with D possibly being TRBD1 or TRBD2 (6 bases each). Trimming shortened V by 1 base and J by 7 bases, and 13 bases separated the two germline ends. The CDR3 length is 14 residues. The V gene's germline CDR1 is SGHTA and CDR2 FQGNSA. CDR3 loop: CASSLGGAALTQYF. The CDR3 coding sequence is TGTGCCAGCAGCTTAGGGGGGGCGGCCCTGACCCAGTACTTC.

This clonotype came up many times. The V and J genes are TRBV9 and TRBJ2-1; D perhaps matches TRBD1 (6 bases). Germline CDR1 reads SGDLS; CDR2 reads YYNGEE. The CDR3 sequence is 15 residues long. The ends were cut back, 1 base at V and 7 bases at J, with 15 bases in the middle. CDR3 residues: CASSVSPQGQNEQFF. The DNA of the CDR3 is TGTGCCAGCAGCGTATCGCCCCAGGGGCAGAATGAGCAGTTCTTC.

This clonotype came up many times. This sequence joins TRBV20-1 and TRBJ2-1; 10 nucleotides align to TRBD2. The CDR3 runs 16 residues. With V trimmed by 0 bases and J by 6 bases, 8 bases remained unmatched. In germline, CDR1 is DFQATT, CDR2 SNEGSKA (reference sequence). DNA for the CDR3: TGCAGTGCTAGAGATCCTCAACTAGCGGGATTCAATGAGCAGTTCTTC. Its protein is CSARDPQLAGFNEQFF.

The table lists this clonotype with a few counts. V is TRBV10-3 and J is TRBJ1-4; 10 bases are shared with TRBD1. From germline, CDR1 is ENHRY and CDR2 SYGVKD. The V segment lost 10 bases and the J segment 7 bases; nucleotides outside the gene matches: 6. This CDR3 contains 13 residues. The CDR3 loop reads CATGTGDGEKLFF. The CDR3 bases are TGTGCCACCGGGACAGGGGATGGTGAAAAACTGTTTTTT.

There are many counts of this clonotype. The CDR3 spells CASSYSSSNQPQHF. The CDR3 DNA reads TGTGCCAGCAGTTACTCGAGTTCCAATCAGCCCCAGCATTTT. The gene calls are TRBV6-6 and TRBJ1-5; D uncertain. Germline V lookup: CDR1 MNHNY, CDR2 SVGAGI (reference sequence). Trimming removed 0 bases at V and 3 bases at J, with 6 bases between. The length of the CDR3 is 14 residues.

The V and J genes are TRBV28 and TRBJ2-5, with no clear D. V lost 3 bases, J lost 5 bases, and 16 bases lay in between. This CDR3 region has 15 residues. Germline CDR1 and CDR2: MDHEN and SYDVKM. The CDR3 sequence is CASSFRPSLAETQYF. DNA of the CDR3: TGTGCCAGCAGTTTCCGCCCCAGTTTGGCCGAGACCCAGTACTTC.

Many counts were recorded for this clonotype. This chain connects TRBV6-2 or TRBV6-3 to TRBJ2-2; TRBD2 agrees at 10 bases. Germline V gene lookup returns CDR1 MNHEY and CDR2 SVGEGT. This CDR3 region has 15 residues. With 5 bases clipped from V and 4 bases from J, the junction kept 4 bases outside the gene matches. CDR3 DNA: TGTGCCAGCAGTAGAGTAGCGGGAGGCACCGGGGAGCTGTTTTTT. It codes for CASSRVAGGTGELFF.

This clonotype came up many times. The rearrangement joins TRBV30 to TRBJ1-5; weak D call: TRBD1 (6 bases). Trimming removed 1 base from V and 4 bases from J, with 8 bases in between. CDR3 length: 13 residues. Germline values: CDR1 GTSNPN, CDR2 SVGIG (reference sequence). CDR3 DNA: TGTGCCTGGAGTGCACAGGGTAATCAGCCCCAGCATTTT. This translates into CAWSAQGNQPQHF.

The V and J genes are TRBV19 and TRBJ1-4; no definite D call. The CDR3 covers 16 residues. With 3 bases removed from V and 2 bases from J, the gap between germline ends came to 13 bases. Germline lookup yields CDR1 LNHDA and CDR2 SQIVND (reference sequence). The CDR3 is CASSIREIRTNEKLFF. CDR3 coding DNA: TGTGCCAGTAGTATTCGGGAGATCCGGACTAATGAAAAACTGTTTTTT.

This clonotype has at least ten counts. This sequence joins TRBV28 and TRBJ2-7; 12 bases match TRBD2. Looked up from germline, CDR1 is MDHEN and CDR2 is SYDVKM. J was trimmed by 3 bases and V by 6 bases; bases with no gene match: 3. The CDR3 sequence is 14 residues long. The CDR3 sequence: CASSLTSGSYEQYF. The CDR3 region has the DNA TGTGCCAGCAGCTTGACTAGCGGGAGCTACGAGCAGTACTTC.

This chain joins TRBV29-1 and TRBJ2-3; 7 bases are shared with TRBD2. The CDR3 runs 15 residues. Germline values: CDR1 SQVTM, CDR2 ANQGSEA. Unmatched junction bases numbered 8, after V lost 5 bases and J lost 0 bases. In DNA, the CDR3 is TGCAGCGTTCCCCCTAGCGGAGCTAGCACAGATACGCAGTATTTT. Translating gives CSVPPSGASTDTQYF.

Ten or more counts support this clonotype. This chain connects TRBV10-3 to TRBJ1-2; tentatively, D is TRBD1 (5 bases). The length of the CDR3 is 14 residues. The V gene's germline CDR1 is ENHRY and CDR2 SYGVKD. Between the trimmed V and J ends, which lost 3 bases and 0 bases, there was a span of 8 bases. The CDR3 spells CAISDHRTNYGYTF. CDR3 nucleotide sequence: TGTGCCATCAGTGACCACAGGACTAACTATGGCTACACCTTC.